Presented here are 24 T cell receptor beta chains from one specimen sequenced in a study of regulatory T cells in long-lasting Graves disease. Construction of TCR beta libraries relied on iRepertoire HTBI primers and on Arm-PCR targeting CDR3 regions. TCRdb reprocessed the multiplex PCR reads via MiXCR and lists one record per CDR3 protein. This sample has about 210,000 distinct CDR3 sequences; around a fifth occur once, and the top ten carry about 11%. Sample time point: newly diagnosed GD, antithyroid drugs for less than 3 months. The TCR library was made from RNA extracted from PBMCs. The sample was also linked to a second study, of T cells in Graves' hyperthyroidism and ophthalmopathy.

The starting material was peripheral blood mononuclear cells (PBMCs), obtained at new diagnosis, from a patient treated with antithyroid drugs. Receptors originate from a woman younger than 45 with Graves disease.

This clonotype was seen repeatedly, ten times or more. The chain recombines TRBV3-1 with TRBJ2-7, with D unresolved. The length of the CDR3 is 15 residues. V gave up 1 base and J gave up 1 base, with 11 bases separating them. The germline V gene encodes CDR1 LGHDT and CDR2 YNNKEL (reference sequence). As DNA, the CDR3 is TGTGCCAGCAGCCAAGGGACGGTAAAGTCCTACGAGCAGTACTTC. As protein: CASSQGTVKSYEQYF.

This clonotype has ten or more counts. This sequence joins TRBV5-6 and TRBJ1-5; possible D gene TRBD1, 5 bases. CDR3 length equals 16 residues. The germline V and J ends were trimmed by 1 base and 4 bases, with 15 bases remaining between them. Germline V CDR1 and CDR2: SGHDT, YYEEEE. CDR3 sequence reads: CASSLNGGVRNQPQHF. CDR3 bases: TGTGCCAGCAGCTTGAATGGGGGGGTCCGTAATCAGCCCCAGCATTTT.

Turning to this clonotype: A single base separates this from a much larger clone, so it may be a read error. CDR3: CAGSPKGQIGEQFF. CDR3 DNA sequence: TGTGCCGGCAGCCCCAAGGGGCAGATAGGTGAGCAGTTCTTC. The V and J genes are TRBV6-2 or TRBV6-3 and TRBJ2-1; a possible D gene is TRBD1 (5 bases). The CDR3 length is 14 residues. CDR1 and CDR2 (germline): MNHEY, SVGEGT.

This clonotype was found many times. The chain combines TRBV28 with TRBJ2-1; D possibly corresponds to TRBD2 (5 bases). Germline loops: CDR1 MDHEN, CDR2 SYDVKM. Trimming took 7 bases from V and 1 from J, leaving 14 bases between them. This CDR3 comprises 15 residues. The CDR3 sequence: CASTWTWGSYNEQFF. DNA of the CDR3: TGTGCCAGCACGTGGACTTGGGGATCCTACAATGAGCAGTTCTTC. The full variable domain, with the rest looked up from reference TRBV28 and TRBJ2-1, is DVKVTQSSRYLVKRTGEKVFLECVQDMDHENMFWYRQDPGLGLRLIYFSYDVKMKEKGDIPEGYSVSREKKERFSLILESASTNQTSMYLCASTWTWGSYNEQFFGPGTRLTVL.

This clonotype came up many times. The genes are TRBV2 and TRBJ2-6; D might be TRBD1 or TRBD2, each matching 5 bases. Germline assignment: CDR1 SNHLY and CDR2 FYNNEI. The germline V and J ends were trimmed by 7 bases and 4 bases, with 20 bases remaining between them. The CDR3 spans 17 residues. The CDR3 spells CASIPRGSRVGANVLTF. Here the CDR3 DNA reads TGTGCCAGCATCCCCCGGGGCAGTCGGGTGGGGGCCAACGTCCTGACTTTC.

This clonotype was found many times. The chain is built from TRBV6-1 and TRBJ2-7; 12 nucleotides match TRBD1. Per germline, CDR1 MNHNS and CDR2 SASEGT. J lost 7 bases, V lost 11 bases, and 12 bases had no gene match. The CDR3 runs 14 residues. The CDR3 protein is CASSGGQGAREQYF. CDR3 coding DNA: TGTGCCTCAAGCGGGGGACAGGGGGCGCGGGAGCAGTACTTC.

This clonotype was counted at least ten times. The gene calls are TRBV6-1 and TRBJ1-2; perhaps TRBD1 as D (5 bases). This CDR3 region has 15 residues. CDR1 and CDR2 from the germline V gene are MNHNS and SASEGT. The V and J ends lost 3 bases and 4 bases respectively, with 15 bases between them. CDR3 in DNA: TGTGCCAGCAGTGACCCCCGGGACCGCTTCTATGGCTACACCTTC. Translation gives CASSDPRDRFYGYTF.

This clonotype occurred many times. As DNA, the CDR3 is TGTGCCATCAGCAACCCGCAGGGTATGCTAGAGACCCAGTACTTC. Its protein product is CAISNPQGMLETQYF. The chain links TRBV10-3 to TRBJ2-5; a possible D gene is TRBD1 (5 bases). CDR3 length equals 15 residues. V was cut by 6 bases and J by 4 bases, with 18 bases left in between. Germline assignment: CDR1 ENHRY and CDR2 SYGVKD.

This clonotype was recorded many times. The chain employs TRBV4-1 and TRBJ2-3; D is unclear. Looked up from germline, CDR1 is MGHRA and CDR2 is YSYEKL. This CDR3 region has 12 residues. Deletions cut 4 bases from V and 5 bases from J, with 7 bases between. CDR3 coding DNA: TGCGCCAGCAGCCGGACCCTAGATACGCAGTATTTT. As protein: CASSRTLDTQYF.

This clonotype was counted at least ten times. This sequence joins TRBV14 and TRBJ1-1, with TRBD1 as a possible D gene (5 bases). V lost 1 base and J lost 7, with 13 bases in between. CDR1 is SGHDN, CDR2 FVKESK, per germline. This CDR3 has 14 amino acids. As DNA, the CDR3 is TGTGCCAGCAGCCAAGTTTCGACAGACTATGAAGCTTTCTTT. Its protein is CASSQVSTDYEAFF.

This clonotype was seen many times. In nucleotides, the CDR3 is TGTGCCAGCAGCTTGAGTAGTTCGGTGCATTCGCTCTATAATTCACCCCTCCACTTT. It encodes CASSLSSSVHSLYNSPLHF. V is TRBV5-6 and J is TRBJ1-6; D is uncertain. The germline V and J ends were trimmed by 1 base and 3 bases, with 20 bases remaining between them. The CDR3 loop spans 19 amino acids. Per the germline V gene, CDR1 is SGHDT and CDR2 is YYEEEE.

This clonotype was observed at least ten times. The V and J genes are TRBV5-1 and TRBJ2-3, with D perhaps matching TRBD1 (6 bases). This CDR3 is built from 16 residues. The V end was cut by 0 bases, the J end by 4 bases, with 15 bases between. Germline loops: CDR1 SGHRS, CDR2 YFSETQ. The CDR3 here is CASSLGSRGGSDTQYF. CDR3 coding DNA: TGCGCCAGCAGCTTGGGAAGCAGGGGCGGGTCAGATACGCAGTATTTT.

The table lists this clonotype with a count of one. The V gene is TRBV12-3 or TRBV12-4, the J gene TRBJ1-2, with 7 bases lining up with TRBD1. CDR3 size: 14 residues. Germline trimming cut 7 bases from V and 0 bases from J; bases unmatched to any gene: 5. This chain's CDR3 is CASNLTGTNYGYTF. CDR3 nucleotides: TGTGCCAGCAATTTGACAGGGACTAACTATGGCTACACCTTC.

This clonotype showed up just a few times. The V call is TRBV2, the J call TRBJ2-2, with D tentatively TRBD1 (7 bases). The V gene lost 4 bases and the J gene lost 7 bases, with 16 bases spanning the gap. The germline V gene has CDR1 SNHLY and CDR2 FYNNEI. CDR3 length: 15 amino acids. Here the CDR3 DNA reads TGTGCCAGCAGTGTTCGGCCAGGGGGGAGCGGGGAGCTGTTTTTT. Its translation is CASSVRPGGSGELFF.

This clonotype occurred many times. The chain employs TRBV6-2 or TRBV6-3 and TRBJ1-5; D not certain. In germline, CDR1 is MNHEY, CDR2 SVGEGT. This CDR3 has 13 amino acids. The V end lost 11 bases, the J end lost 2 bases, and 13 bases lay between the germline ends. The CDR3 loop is CAGRARGNQPQHF. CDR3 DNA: TGTGCCGGCCGGGCAAGGGGCAATCAGCCCCAGCATTTT.

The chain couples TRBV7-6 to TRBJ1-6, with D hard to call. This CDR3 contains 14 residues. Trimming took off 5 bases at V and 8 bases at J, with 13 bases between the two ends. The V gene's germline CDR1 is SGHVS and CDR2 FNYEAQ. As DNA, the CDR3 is TGTGCCAGCAGCCAAGGGCGGTCGGATTCACCCCTCCACTTT. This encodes CASSQGRSDSPLHF. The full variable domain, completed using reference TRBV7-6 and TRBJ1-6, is GAGVSQSPRYKVTKRGQDVALRCDPISGHVSLYWYRQALGQGPEFLTYFNYEAQQDKSGLPNDRFSAERPEGSISTLTIQRTEQRDSAMYRCASSQGRSDSPLHFGNGTRLTVT.

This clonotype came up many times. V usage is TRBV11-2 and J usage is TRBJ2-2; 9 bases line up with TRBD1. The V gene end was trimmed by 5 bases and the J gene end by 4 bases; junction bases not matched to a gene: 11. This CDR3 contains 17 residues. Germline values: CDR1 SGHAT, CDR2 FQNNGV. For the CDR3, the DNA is TGTGCCAGCAGCCGGGGACAGGGCACCTCGGGCACCGGGGAGCTGTTTTTT. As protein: CASSRGQGTSGTGELFF.

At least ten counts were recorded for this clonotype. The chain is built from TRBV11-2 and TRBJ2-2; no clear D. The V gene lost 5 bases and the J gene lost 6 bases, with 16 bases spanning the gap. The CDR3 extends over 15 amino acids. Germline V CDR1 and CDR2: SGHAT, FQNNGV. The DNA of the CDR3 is TGTGCCAGCAGCCCCTGGGGTGGCCCAGCCGGGGAGCTGTTTTTT. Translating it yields CASSPWGGPAGELFF.

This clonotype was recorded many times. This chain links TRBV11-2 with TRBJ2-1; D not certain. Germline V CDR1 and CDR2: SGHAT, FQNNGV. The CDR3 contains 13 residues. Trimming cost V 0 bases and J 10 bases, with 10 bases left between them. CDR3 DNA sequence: TGTGCCAGCAGCTTAGACCCCCTCGCCGAGCAGTTCTTC. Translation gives CASSLDPLAEQFF.

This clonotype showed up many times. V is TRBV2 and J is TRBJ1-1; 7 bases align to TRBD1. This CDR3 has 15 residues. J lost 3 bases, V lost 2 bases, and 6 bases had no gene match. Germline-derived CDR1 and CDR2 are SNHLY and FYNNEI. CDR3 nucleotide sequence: TGTGCCAGCAGTGAACACGGCAGGGGGTACACTGAAGCTTTCTTT. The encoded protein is CASSEHGRGYTEAFF.

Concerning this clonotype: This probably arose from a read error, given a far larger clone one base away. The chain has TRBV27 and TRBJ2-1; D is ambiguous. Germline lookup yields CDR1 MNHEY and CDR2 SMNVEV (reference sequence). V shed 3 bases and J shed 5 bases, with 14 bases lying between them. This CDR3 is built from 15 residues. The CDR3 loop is CASSLWGILDNEQFF. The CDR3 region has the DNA TGTGCCAGCAGTTTGTGGGGTATCCTAGACAATGAGCAGTTCTTC.

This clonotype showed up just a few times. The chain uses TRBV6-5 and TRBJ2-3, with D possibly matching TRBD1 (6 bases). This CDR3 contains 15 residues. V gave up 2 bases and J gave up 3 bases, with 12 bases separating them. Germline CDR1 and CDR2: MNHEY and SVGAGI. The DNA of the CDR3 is TGTGCCAGCAGTTACCGGGCAGGGGAGACAGATACGCAGTATTTT. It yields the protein CASSYRAGETDTQYF.

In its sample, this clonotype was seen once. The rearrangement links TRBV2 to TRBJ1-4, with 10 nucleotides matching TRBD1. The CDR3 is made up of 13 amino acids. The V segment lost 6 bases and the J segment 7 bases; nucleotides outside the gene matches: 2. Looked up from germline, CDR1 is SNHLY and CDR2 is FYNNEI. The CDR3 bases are TGTGCCAGCAGGAGGACAGGGGGTGAAAAACTGTTTTTT. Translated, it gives CASRRTGGEKLFF.

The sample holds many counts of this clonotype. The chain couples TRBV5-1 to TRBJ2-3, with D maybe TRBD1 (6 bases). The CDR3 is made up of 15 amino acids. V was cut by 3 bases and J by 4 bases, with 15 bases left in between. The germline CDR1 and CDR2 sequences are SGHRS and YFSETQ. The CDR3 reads CASSWGLQGSDTQYF. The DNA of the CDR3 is TGCGCCAGCAGCTGGGGGCTACAGGGATCAGATACGCAGTATTTT.